The source of this T cell receptor beta chain is a study of regulatory T cells in long-lasting Graves disease. The study's findings and limits: The small sample size may have reduced accuracy.

Trimming at V came to 1 base and at J to 4 bases, leaving 3 bases not matched to a gene. The CDR3 sequence is 14 residues long. CDR1 DFQATT and CDR2 SNEGSKA come from the germline V gene (reference sequence). The time point: newly diagnosed GD, antithyroid drugs for less than 3 months. Following extraction of RNA from PBMCs, that RNA was used to make the TCR library. Construction of TCR beta libraries relied on iRepertoire HTBI primers and on Arm-PCR targeting CDR3 regions. Under the authors' procedure: From all samples, identification returned approximately 15 TRBJ and approximately 63 TRBV segments. TCRdb itself ran the multiplex PCR reads through MiXCR, one entry per CDR3 protein. TCRdb's processing, not the study's, gives the V and J calls here. Found here are approximately 490,000 distinct CDR3 sequences, 15% to 20% of them singletons; the top ten hold 12%. This clonotype was seen at least ten times. The antigen remains undetermined.

The same sample was also studied in work on T cells in Graves' hyperthyroidism and ophthalmopathy. From that second work: Peripheral blood also featured most of the thyroid clonotypes expanded above 0.001. Model output signaled ophthalmopathy a median approximately 6 months ahead of onset.

The genes are TRBV20-1 and TRBJ2-1, with 8 bases that match TRBD2. The source material was peripheral blood mononuclear cells (PBMCs), sampled at new diagnosis, from a patient treated with antithyroid drugs. The clonotype comes from a man aged 40-50 years with Graves disease. The CDR3 DNA sequence: TGCAGTGCTAGAGGTAGCGGGAAATACAATGAGCAGTTCTTC. This translates into CSARGSGKYNEQFF.